These 12 T cell receptor beta chains share one sample of origin, sequenced in a study of blood T cells in healthy people across ages. A second PCR, run for about 7 to 11 cycles, used a sample-barcoded 5' primer plus a J-beta primer mix. TCRdb re-analysed the 5' RACE reads in MiXCR, keeping a single row per CDR3 protein. The profile shows approximately 2,000,000 distinct CDR3 sequences, approximately 40% of them singletons. The sample comprised blood. The receptors were sampled from a human donor in good health.

This clonotype was found a few times. The V gene is TRBV5-6, the J gene TRBJ2-3, with 7 positions matching TRBD1. The ends lost 4 bases at V and 9 bases at J; junction bases unmatched: 8. This CDR3 contains 13 residues. CDR1 SGHDT and CDR2 YYEEEE come from the germline V gene. The CDR3 DNA reads TGTGCCAGCAGCAAGGGGGCGTACGAGACGCAGTATTTT. It encodes CASSKGAYETQYF.

This clonotype was seen a few times. The gene calls are TRBV7-3 and TRBJ1-5, with D possibly matching TRBD1 (6 bases). Germline V gives CDR1 SGHTA, CDR2 FQGTGA. Trimming removed 2 bases at V and 7 bases at J, with 9 bases between. The length of the CDR3 is 13 residues. CDR3 coding DNA: TGTGCCAGCAGCTTACAGGGGTGGCAGCCCCAGCATTTT. Amino acid sequence: CASSLQGWQPQHF.

The chain links TRBV20-1 to TRBJ2-5, with D possibly being TRBD1 (5 bases). V was trimmed by 6 bases and J by 13 bases, leaving 18 bases between them. The CDR3 is 11 amino acids. The germline CDR1 and CDR2 sequences are DFQATT and SNEGSKA (reference sequence). Written as DNA, the CDR3 is TGCAGTGCCAACCGACAGCACGAGCGGTACTTC. This sequence encodes CSANRQHERYF.

This clonotype has more than one count but fewer than ten. The chain is built from TRBV6-2 or TRBV6-3 and TRBJ2-7; the D is unclear. The germline CDR1 and CDR2 sequences are MNHEY and SVGEGT. V dropped 4 bases and J dropped 3 bases, with 7 bases sitting between them. The length of the CDR3 is 12 residues. The DNA for the CDR3 is TGTGCCAGCAGTTTTCGGTACTACGAGCAGTACTTC. Amino acid sequence: CASSFRYYEQYF.

This clonotype was counted between two and nine times. This chain connects TRBV29-1 to TRBJ2-7; D tentatively fits TRBD1 or TRBD2 (6 bases each). V lost 4 bases to trimming and J lost 5 bases, with 21 bases between them. This CDR3 has 15 amino acids. From germline, CDR1 is SQVTM and CDR2 ANQGSEA. The CDR3, as DNA: TGCAGCGTTGGGGGGGTCGGAGGGGGATCGGACGAGCAGTACTTC. Translated, it gives CSVGGVGGGSDEQYF.

Concerning this clonotype itself: A read error may be the cause here, since a much bigger clone is one base away. V gene TRBV10-3 combines with J gene TRBJ2-6; maybe TRBD1 (7 bases). The CDR3 has 17 residues. The V gene's germline CDR1 is ENHRY and CDR2 SYGVKD. CDR3 region: CTISAGTGVFGANVLTF. CDR3 DNA: TGTACCATCAGTGCGGGAACAGGGGTGTTCGGGGCCAACGTCCTGACTTTC.

This sequence joins TRBV7-2 and TRBJ1-6; 8 positions agree with TRBD1. CDR1 is SGHTA and CDR2 is FQGNSA in the germline V gene. The CDR3 has 17 residues. After removal of 4 bases from V and 9 bases from J, the junction contained 14 bases not matched to a gene. This CDR3 is CASSSQGAGGLSSPLHF. CDR3 sequence (DNA): TGTGCCAGCAGCTCCCAAGGGGCAGGGGGCCTAAGTTCACCCCTCCACTTT.

This clonotype showed up just a few times. One junction end does not reproduce the germline sequence, and a read error may be involved. The chain couples TRBV29-1 to TRBJ1-5; D gene uncertain. Germline-derived CDR1 and CDR2 are SQVTM and ANQGSEA. This CDR3 has 14 residues. CDR3 sequence: CSLEDSGSNQPQHF. In nucleotides, the CDR3 is TGCAGCCTTGAAGATAGCGGTAGCAATCAGCCCCAGCATTTT.

In its sample, this clonotype was seen a few times. The CDR3 region has the DNA TGTGCCAGCAGTTACTCCACAGGACAGCGGCTTTGGGGCTACACCTTC. Protein sequence: CASSYSTGQRLWGYTF. This rearrangement joins TRBV6-2 or TRBV6-3 to TRBJ1-2; perhaps TRBD1 as D (6 bases). There are 16 residues in the CDR3. V was shortened by 0 bases and J by 8 bases, with 19 bases between the two germline ends. Per the germline V gene, CDR1 is MNHEY and CDR2 is SVGEGT.

V is TRBV4-2 and J is TRBJ1-5, with 9 bases lining up with TRBD1. The CDR3 length is 17 residues. The germline V gene has CDR1 LGHNA and CDR2 YNFKEQ. V was pared by 1 base and J by 2 bases, with 6 bases of the junction left unmatched. CDR3 loop: CASSQANRGLGNQPQHF. The CDR3 DNA sequence: TGTGCCAGCAGCCAAGCGAACAGGGGGCTTGGCAATCAGCCCCAGCATTTT.

The chain joins TRBV20-1 to TRBJ2-2; tentatively, D is TRBD2 (5 bases). The CDR3 runs 15 residues. Germline CDR1 reads DFQATT; CDR2 reads SNEGSKA (reference sequence). V lost 0 bases to trimming and J lost 7 bases, with 15 bases between them. CDR3: CSARDVCPGYGELFF. The CDR3 DNA sequence: TGCAGTGCTAGAGATGTATGCCCGGGGTACGGGGAGCTGTTTTTT.

In its sample, this clonotype was seen a few times. The chain carries TRBV4-3 and TRBJ2-1; D is unclear. Germline-derived CDR1 and CDR2 are LGHNA and YSLEER. Trimming removed 1 base from V and 4 bases from J, with 14 bases in between. The CDR3 totals 16 residues. CDR3 residues: CASSQGGSRLYNEQFF. CDR3 bases: TGCGCCAGCAGCCAAGGCGGATCCCGGCTATACAATGAGCAGTTCTTC.